The rows below give T cell receptor beta chains drawn from one sample of a study of shared clonotypes between healthy human individuals. Some clones are missing from TCRdb's copy, which holds only in-frame ones; the method was immunoSEQ multiplex PCR. In the table there are roughly 720,000 clones, about 90% of which are singletons. Sequenced sample: memory CD8+ T cells from PBMCs. All receptors derive from a man younger than 30 in good health. Some clones in this sample may be carry-over from other donors' samples. Each CDR3 is given with its conserved first and last residue. D genes are given only for firm matches. Size tells how often a clone was seen (once, few, many) or the class of an expanded clone, and some rows leave it out.

clone size	V gene	D gene	J gene	CDR3 DNA	CDR3 protein
.	TRBV25-1	.	TRBJ1-1	TGTGCCAGCAGTGACAGGTACAGGGTGGGCACTGAAGCTTTCTTT	CASSDRYRVGTEAFF
.	TRBV7-3	TRBD2	TRBJ2-1	TGTGCCAGCAGCTCATCCCCCGGGACTAGCGGGAGAATTGACAATGAGCAGTTCTTC	CASSSSPGTSGRIDNEQFF
.	TRBV5-5	.	TRBJ2-7	TGTGCCAGCAGCTTGGATGTTTCCTACGAGCAGTACTTC	CASSLDVSYEQYF
.	TRBV5-6	.	TRBJ2-7	TGTGCCAGCAGCTGGGGCGGGGATGAGCAGTACTTC	CASSWGGDEQYF
.	TRBV28	.	TRBJ1-5	TGTGCCAGCAGTTTAGGGTGGGATAGCAATCAGCCCCAGCATTTT	CASSLGWDSNQPQHF
.	TRBV29-1	.	TRBJ2-2	TGCAGCGTTGATCCAGGCGGGGAGCTGTTTTTT	CSVDPGGELFF
few	TRBV27	TRBD2	TRBJ2-1	TGTGCCAGCAGACTAGCGGAACACAATGAGCAGTTCTTC	CASRLAEHNEQFF
.	TRBV6-1	TRBD2	TRBJ2-7	TGTGCCAGCAGCGAACTAGCGGGTTCCTCCTACGAGCAGTACTTC	CASSELAGSSYEQYF
.	TRBV19	.	TRBJ1-1	TGTGCCAGTAGTTCGGGCGCGTCGGGGTTGGGCACTGAAGCTTTCTTT	CASSSGASGLGTEAFF
.	TRBV28	.	TRBJ2-7	TGTGCCAGCAGTTTCTGGCGTATTTCCTACGAGCAGTACTTC	CASSFWRISYEQYF
.	TRBV27	.	TRBJ2-3	TGTGCCAGCAGTTTTGGGGGCCTAACGCAGTATTTT	CASSFGGLTQYF
.	TRBV4-3	TRBD2	TRBJ2-1	TGCGCCAGCAGCCAACTAACTAGCGGGAACACCTTAAGCTCCTACAATGAGCAGTTCTTC	CASSQLTSGNTLSSYNEQFF
.	TRBV28	TRBD2	TRBJ2-7	TGTGCCAGCAGTTTAAACGGGGGGGGCCTCGAGCAGTACTTC	CASSLNGGGLEQYF
.	TRBV29-1	.	TRBJ2-7	TGCAGCGTTGTAGCAGGGCTGAACGAGCAGTACTTC	CSVVAGLNEQYF
.	TRBV9	.	TRBJ2-2	TGTGCCAGCAGCGTGTCAGGAACCGGGGAGCTGTTTTTT	CASSVSGTGELFF
many	TRBV6-5	TRBD2	TRBJ2-7	TGTGCCAGCAGACCCCTAGCGGGAGTTAGTTACGAGCAGTACTTC	CASRPLAGVSYEQYF